The T cell receptor (beta chain) under discussion was sequenced for a study of regulatory T cells in long-lasting Graves disease. Findings and caveats of the study: TRBV28 was favored in persistent disease, as were TRBJ1-2 and TRBJ2-5. Persistent Graves' cases showed lower TCR diversity than newly diagnosed cases.

Arm-PCR of CDR3 regions and iRepertoire HTBI primers were the basis on which TCR beta libraries were built. TCRdb fed the multiplex PCR reads into MiXCR, producing one record per CDR3 protein. This table has about 500,000 distinct CDR3 sequences, 15% to 20% appearing once. Specified time point: newly diagnosed GD, antithyroid drugs for less than 3 months. With RNA extracted from PBMCs as input, the TCR library was made. V was clipped by 4 bases and J by 4 bases; unmatched bases: 9. Germline lookup yields CDR1 LGHNA and CDR2 YNFKEQ. The CDR3 has 17 residues. Worth noting for this clonotype: No antigen is known for it.

The same data also went into a second study, on T cells in Graves' hyperthyroidism and ophthalmopathy. Per that paper: The study used the HTBI primer set for a first-round RT-PCR of the TCR CDR3. Model output signaled ophthalmopathy a median 6.5 months ahead of onset.

The chain combines TRBV4-2 with TRBJ2-2; 10 bases line up with TRBD2. Sequencing used peripheral blood mononuclear cells (PBMCs), obtained at new diagnosis, from a patient treated with antithyroid drugs. This sequence originates from a middle-aged man with Graves disease. The DNA of the CDR3 is TGTGCCAGCAGCCCCGAATCGAGGACTAGCGGCACCGGGGAGCTGTTTTTT. It codes for CASSPESRTSGTGELFF.